A selection of T cell receptor beta chains follows, all from one sample in a study of blood T cell repertoires in COVID-19. Generated by immunoSEQ multiplex PCR, the TCRdb table keeps only in-frame clones and is missing some. The sample contains tens of thousands of clones, 88% of which appear only once. The sequenced material came from peripheral blood. Every receptor here comes from a man aged 45-60 years with active COVID-19. The CDR3 runs from the conserved cysteine through the conserved F or W. The D gene is left open where the match is weak. Clone size, where shown, is once, few, many, or a class for clones that have expanded.

j_call: TRBJ2-5
clone_size: .
v_call: TRBV5-6
d_call: .
cdr3_nt: TGTGCCAGCAGCTTAAGGAGCCAAGAGACCCAGTACTTC
cdr3_aa: CASSLRSQETQYF

j_call: TRBJ2-3
clone_size: .
v_call: TRBV24-1
d_call: TRBD1
cdr3_nt: TGTGCCACCAGTGATTCTAGGGGGCGAACAGATACGCAGTATTTT
cdr3_aa: CATSDSRGRTDTQYF

j_call: TRBJ2-3
clone_size: .
v_call: TRBV4-3
d_call: TRBD1
cdr3_nt: TGCGCCAGCAGCCAAGAGCCCCCGGGACAGGGGTTCACAGATACGCAGTATTTT
cdr3_aa: CASSQEPPGQGFTDTQYF

j_call: TRBJ1-4
clone_size: .
v_call: TRBV6-5
d_call: .
cdr3_nt: TGTGCCAGCACTCCCCGAGGGGGGGATGAAAAACTGTTTTTT
cdr3_aa: CASTPRGGDEKLFF

j_call: TRBJ2-5
clone_size: .
v_call: TRBV7-9
d_call: TRBD1
cdr3_nt: TGTGCCAGCAGCTTAGGGGTGAGGGGGCGCAGGAACCAAGAGACCCAGTACTTC
cdr3_aa: CASSLGVRGRRNQETQYF

j_call: TRBJ1-4
clone_size: .
v_call: TRBV3-1/TRBV3-2
d_call: .
cdr3_nt: TGTGCCAGCTCTCGCTACGGGGGGGAAAAACTGTTTTTT
cdr3_aa: CASSRYGGEKLFF

j_call: TRBJ1-1
clone_size: few
v_call: TRBV19
d_call: TRBD1
cdr3_nt: TGTGCCAGTAGTTTAGACAGGGGAAGAACTGAAGCTTTCTTT
cdr3_aa: CASSLDRGRTEAFF

j_call: TRBJ2-1
clone_size: .
v_call: TRBV6-5
d_call: .
cdr3_nt: TGTGCCAGCAGTTACGGGCAGCACTACAATGAGCAGTTCTTC
cdr3_aa: CASSYGQHYNEQFF

j_call: TRBJ1-1
clone_size: .
v_call: TRBV3-1/TRBV3-2
d_call: TRBD1
cdr3_nt: TGTGCCAGCAGCCAGACGACAGGGGCGCGGTCAGCTTTCTTT
cdr3_aa: CASSQTTGARSAFF

j_call: TRBJ2-3
clone_size: .
v_call: TRBV5-1
d_call: .
cdr3_nt: TGCGCCAGCAGCTTGGGTAGACAGGGCACAGATACGCAGTATTTT
cdr3_aa: CASSLGRQGTDTQYF

j_call: TRBJ2-7
clone_size: .
v_call: TRBV7-2
d_call: .
cdr3_nt: TGTGCCAGCAGCCCCCGCACAGGGCCCGAGCAGTACTTC
cdr3_aa: CASSPRTGPEQYF

j_call: TRBJ2-2
clone_size: .
v_call: TRBV5-1
d_call: .
cdr3_nt: TGCGCCAGCAGCTTGGCGGGGGGCGACACCGGGGAGCTGTTTTTT
cdr3_aa: CASSLAGGDTGELFF

j_call: TRBJ2-7
clone_size: .
v_call: TRBV28
d_call: TRBD1
cdr3_nt: TGTGCCAGCAGGCTCCGGGACAGGGCTTACGACGAGCAGTACTTC
cdr3_aa: CASRLRDRAYDEQYF

j_call: TRBJ2-2
clone_size: .
v_call: TRBV11-2
d_call: .
cdr3_nt: TGTGCCAGCAGCTTACAAAGAGGGATCCCGACCGGGGAGCTGTTTTTT
cdr3_aa: CASSLQRGIPTGELFF

j_call: TRBJ1-1
clone_size: .
v_call: TRBV2
d_call: TRBD1
cdr3_nt: TGTGCCAGCAGAGACAGGGGGAGGAACACTGAAGCTTTCTTT
cdr3_aa: CASRDRGRNTEAFF

j_call: TRBJ1-4
clone_size: .
v_call: TRBV20-1
d_call: .
cdr3_nt: TGCAGTGCTAGTTTCACAGCTGAATCTAATGAAAAACTGTTTTTT
cdr3_aa: CSASFTAESNEKLFF

j_call: TRBJ1-5
clone_size: .
v_call: TRBV10-3
d_call: TRBD1
cdr3_nt: TGTGCCATCAGTTCCGGGACAGGTTATCAGCCCCAGCATTTT
cdr3_aa: CAISSGTGYQPQHF

j_call: TRBJ1-2
clone_size: .
v_call: TRBV6-5
d_call: .
cdr3_nt: TGTGCCAGCAGTTACGGGACCCGGGGGGGCTACACCTTC
cdr3_aa: CASSYGTRGGYTF

j_call: TRBJ2-7
clone_size: .
v_call: TRBV11-2
d_call: TRBD2
cdr3_nt: TGTGCCAGCAGCTTAGCACACCAGCGGGGGCCCCTGAGCTCCTACGAGCAGTACTTC
cdr3_aa: CASSLAHQRGPLSSYEQYF

j_call: TRBJ1-5
clone_size: few
v_call: TRBV7-9
d_call: TRBD1
cdr3_nt: TGTGCCAGCAGCCCGATGGGACAGGGAGCAAATCAGCCCCAGCATTTT
cdr3_aa: CASSPMGQGANQPQHF

j_call: TRBJ2-4
clone_size: .
v_call: TRBV20-1
d_call: .
cdr3_nt: TGCAGTGCTAGTCCTTCCCGGCCCCCCGGGGACATTCAGTACTTC
cdr3_aa: CSASPSRPPGDIQYF

j_call: TRBJ2-1
clone_size: .
v_call: TRBV14
d_call: .
cdr3_nt: TGTGCCAGCAGCCGAACTAGCTCCTACAATGAGCAGTTCTTC
cdr3_aa: CASSRTSSYNEQFF

j_call: TRBJ1-2
clone_size: few
v_call: TRBV15
d_call: TRBD1
cdr3_nt: TGTGCCACCAGCAGAGGTCCGGGACAGGGGTTGAACCATGGCTACACCTTC
cdr3_aa: CATSRGPGQGLNHGYTF

j_call: TRBJ2-1
clone_size: .
v_call: TRBV19
d_call: TRBD1
cdr3_nt: TGTGCCAGTAGTACTGACAGGGGCTCCTACAATGAGCAGTTCTTC
cdr3_aa: CASSTDRGSYNEQFF

j_call: TRBJ1-1
clone_size: once
v_call: TRBV11-3
d_call: .
cdr3_nt: TGTGCCAGCAGCTTAGATGGGGAGGGGGAAGCTTTCTTT
cdr3_aa: CASSLDGEGEAFF

j_call: TRBJ2-5
clone_size: once
v_call: TRBV5-6
d_call: TRBD2
cdr3_nt: TGTGCCAGCAGCTTGGGGCGGGGGACTCAAGAGACCCAGTACTTC
cdr3_aa: CASSLGRGTQETQYF

j_call: TRBJ2-7
clone_size: .
v_call: TRBV10-1
d_call: .
cdr3_nt: TGCGCCAGCGGGGCGAGCTCCTACGAGCAGTACTTC
cdr3_aa: CASGASSYEQYF

j_call: TRBJ2-5
clone_size: .
v_call: TRBV6-5
d_call: .
cdr3_nt: TGTGCCAGCAGCCAGACAGTTTCACAAGAGACCCAGTACTTC
cdr3_aa: CASSQTVSQETQYF

j_call: TRBJ2-7
clone_size: .
v_call: TRBV6-5
d_call: TRBD1
cdr3_nt: TGTGCCAGCAGGTCGGAGACAGGGATCTACGAGCAGTACTTC
cdr3_aa: CASRSETGIYEQYF

j_call: TRBJ2-3
clone_size: few
v_call: TRBV30
d_call: TRBD2
cdr3_nt: TGTGGGTTGAGTGGTGGGACTAGCAGAAACACAGATACGCAGTATTTT
cdr3_aa: CGLSGGTSRNTDTQYF

j_call: TRBJ2-1
clone_size: .
v_call: TRBV28
d_call: .
cdr3_nt: TGTGCCAGCAGTTCGATCCGGGGAAGATACAATGAGCAGTTCTTC
cdr3_aa: CASSSIRGRYNEQFF

j_call: TRBJ2-2
clone_size: .
v_call: TRBV7-2
d_call: .
cdr3_nt: TGTGCCAGCAGCTTAGTATCGTTGAGAAGCACCGGGGAGCTGTTTTTT
cdr3_aa: CASSLVSLRSTGELFF

j_call: TRBJ2-3
clone_size: once
v_call: TRBV9
d_call: TRBD2
cdr3_nt: TGTGCCAGCAGCGTAGCTAGCGGCGGTGATACGCAGTATTTT
cdr3_aa: CASSVASGGDTQYF

j_call: TRBJ2-5
clone_size: .
v_call: TRBV5-1
d_call: TRBD1
cdr3_nt: TGCGCCAGCAGCTCGCGACCAATAGCCGGGACAGGGGGGGAGACCCAGTACTTC
cdr3_aa: CASSSRPIAGTGGETQYF

j_call: TRBJ2-5
clone_size: .
v_call: TRBV11-2
d_call: TRBD2
cdr3_nt: TGTGCCAGCAGCCGGGGCGCCAGCGGGGGCCACCAAGAGACCCAGTACTTC
cdr3_aa: CASSRGASGGHQETQYF

j_call: TRBJ1-4
clone_size: .
v_call: TRBV7-8
d_call: .
cdr3_nt: TGTGCCAGCAGCTTAGAAAGATATCGGGGAAAACTGTTTTTT
cdr3_aa: CASSLERYRGKLFF

j_call: TRBJ1-2
clone_size: .
v_call: TRBV14
d_call: TRBD1
cdr3_nt: TGTGCCAGCAGCCGGACAGGAAGATATGGCTACACCTTC
cdr3_aa: CASSRTGRYGYTF

j_call: TRBJ2-1
clone_size: .
v_call: TRBV7-6
d_call: TRBD2
cdr3_nt: TGTGCCAGCAGCTCGGGACTAGCGGGAATCAATGAGCAGTTCTTC
cdr3_aa: CASSSGLAGINEQFF

j_call: TRBJ1-2
clone_size: .
v_call: TRBV19
d_call: TRBD1
cdr3_nt: TGTGCCAGTAGGGGACAGGGAAACTATGGCTACACCTTC
cdr3_aa: CASRGQGNYGYTF

j_call: TRBJ2-2
clone_size: .
v_call: TRBV18
d_call: TRBD2
cdr3_nt: TGTGCCAGCTCACCAATAGCGGGAGTAAGGACCGGGGAGCTGTTTTTT
cdr3_aa: CASSPIAGVRTGELFF

j_call: TRBJ2-7
clone_size: .
v_call: TRBV28
d_call: TRBD2
cdr3_nt: TGTGCCAGCGGTGTAGCGGGAGGGCCCTACGAGCAGTACTTC
cdr3_aa: CASGVAGGPYEQYF

j_call: TRBJ2-5
clone_size: once
v_call: TRBV7-9
d_call: .
cdr3_nt: TGTGCCAGCAGCCACTACCAGGGGAAGGAGACCCAGTACTTC
cdr3_aa: CASSHYQGKETQYF

j_call: TRBJ2-1
clone_size: .
v_call: TRBV7-7
d_call: TRBD2
cdr3_nt: TGTGCCAGCAGCCCGGGGGGGAATGAGCAGTTCTTC
cdr3_aa: CASSPGGNEQFF

j_call: TRBJ1-2
clone_size: .
v_call: TRBV2
d_call: TRBD1
cdr3_nt: TGTGCCAGCAGGCCAACCGGGACAGGGTTTGATGGCTACACCTTC
cdr3_aa: CASRPTGTGFDGYTF

j_call: TRBJ2-3
clone_size: .
v_call: TRBV2
d_call: .
cdr3_nt: TGTGCCAGCAGTGAACTACTAGCTGAGGATACGCAGTATTTT
cdr3_aa: CASSELLAEDTQYF

j_call: TRBJ1-5
clone_size: .
v_call: TRBV12-3/TRBV12-4
d_call: .
cdr3_nt: TGTGCCAGCAGTCTAAACGGGGAGGGGCCCCAGCATTTT
cdr3_aa: CASSLNGEGPQHF

j_call: TRBJ1-3
clone_size: .
v_call: TRBV3-1/TRBV3-2
d_call: .
cdr3_nt: TGTGCCAGCAGCCTCGGGGGTTCTGGAAACACCATATATTTT
cdr3_aa: CASSLGGSGNTIYF

j_call: TRBJ2-5
clone_size: .
v_call: TRBV11-2
d_call: TRBD2
cdr3_nt: TGTGCCAGCAGCTTAGATGAGGGAGCGGGAGGCCTTGAGACCCAGTACTTC
cdr3_aa: CASSLDEGAGGLETQYF

j_call: TRBJ2-1
clone_size: .
v_call: TRBV2
d_call: .
cdr3_nt: TGTGCCAGCAGCCCTGGGGCAGTCTACAATGAGCAGTTCTTC
cdr3_aa: CASSPGAVYNEQFF

j_call: TRBJ1-1
clone_size: .
v_call: TRBV23-1
d_call: .
cdr3_nt: TGCGCCAGCAGTGGGGTGGGGGGTTCGAACACTGAAGCTTTCTTT
cdr3_aa: CASSGVGGSNTEAFF

j_call: TRBJ2-3
clone_size: .
v_call: TRBV25-1
d_call: TRBD2
cdr3_nt: TGTGCCAGCAGTGACCCTAGCGGGGGGAGGGGCACAGATACGCAGTATTTT
cdr3_aa: CASSDPSGGRGTDTQYF

j_call: TRBJ2-4
clone_size: .
v_call: TRBV7-6
d_call: .
cdr3_nt: TGTGCCAGCAGCTCCCATTGGGGGGGCAGGGAAAACATTCAGTACTTC
cdr3_aa: CASSSHWGGRENIQYF

j_call: TRBJ2-2
clone_size: .
v_call: TRBV3-1/TRBV3-2
d_call: TRBD1
cdr3_nt: TGTGCCAGCAGGCGACAGGGGGCTTACACCGGGGAGCTGTTTTTT
cdr3_aa: CASRRQGAYTGELFF